This passage covers 21 T cell receptor beta chains from one sample sequenced in a study of cytomegalovirus exposure and HLA in healthy donors. PCR primers comprised 60 Vbeta and 13 Jbeta primers. Produced via immunoSEQ multiplex PCR; TCRdb's table is partial and in-frame only. The data show some 150,000 clones, with around 80% seen just once and 2% to 2.5% held by the top ten. The source material was PBMCs. The receptors stem from a middle-aged man in good health and CMV-seronegative.

This rearrangement joins TRBV5-4 to TRBJ2-1; TRBD2 matches at 10 bases. CDR1 is SGHNT, CDR2 YYREEE, per germline (reference sequence). This CDR3 region has 16 residues. J lost 7 bases, V lost 5 bases, and 12 bases had no gene match. The CDR3 loop is CASSSGSGRVGNEQFF. DNA for the CDR3: TGTGCCAGCAGTTCGGGGAGCGGGAGGGTGGGAAATGAGCAGTTCTTC.

The chain is built from TRBV2 and TRBJ2-5; 8 bases match TRBD1. The germline gives CDR1 SNHLY, CDR2 FYNNEI. The trim removed 4 bases at V and 6 bases at J, leaving 7 bases unmatched. The CDR3 is made up of 14 amino acids. CDR3 loop: CASSGVGQGKTQYF. CDR3 sequence (DNA): TGTGCCAGCAGTGGGGTTGGACAGGGAAAGACCCAGTACTTC.

J is TRBJ2-5 and V is TRBV28; D is perhaps TRBD1 (6 bases). The CDR3 sequence is 13 residues long. The V end lost 9 bases, the J end lost 4 bases, and 15 bases lay between the germline ends. Looked up from germline, CDR1 is MDHEN and CDR2 is SYDVKM. CDR3 region: CASNRDRRETQYF. CDR3 DNA sequence: TGTGCCAGTAACAGGGATCGGCGAGAGACCCAGTACTTC.

The rearrangement links TRBV4-3 to TRBJ2-1; TRBD1 matches 9 bases. CDR1 and CDR2 (germline): LGHNA, YSLEER. Trimming took 4 bases from V and 6 from J; bases not matched to a gene: 4. The CDR3 is 14 amino acids. This CDR3 is CASSRGTGSNEQFF. DNA for the CDR3: TGCGCCAGCAGCCGCGGGACAGGGAGCAATGAGCAGTTCTTC.

With regard to this clone: One junction end disagrees with the germline gene, perhaps due to a read error. This chain links TRBV7-7 with TRBJ2-7; D unclear. CDR1 is SSHAT and CDR2 is FNYEAQ in the germline V gene (reference sequence). This CDR3 spans 13 amino acids. Here the CDR3 DNA reads TGTGCTAGCAGCTTTCTACCGGGTTACGAGCAGTACTTC. Translation gives CASSFLPGYEQYF.

The CDR3 DNA sequence: TGTGCCGTACAGGGGCCAGGAGCCTACGAGCAGTACTTC. Protein sequence: CAVQGPGAYEQYF. The genes are TRBV10-3 and TRBJ2-7; the match to TRBD1 covers 7 bases. The V segment lost 11 bases and the J segment 2 bases; nucleotides outside the gene matches: 9. The V gene's germline CDR1 is ENHRY and CDR2 SYGVKD. The CDR3 length is 13 residues.

The V and J genes are TRBV6-5 and TRBJ2-1; 9 nucleotides agree with TRBD2. From germline, CDR1 is MNHEY and CDR2 SVGAGI. V dropped 6 bases and J dropped 9; count of bases not matched to a gene: 12. The CDR3 spans 15 residues. The CDR3 sequence is CASRFSSGRRSEQFF. For the CDR3, the DNA is TGTGCCAGCAGATTTAGTAGCGGGAGAAGGAGTGAGCAGTTCTTC.

The chain employs TRBV6-5 and TRBJ2-3; the D gene is possibly TRBD1 (5 bases). The CDR3 covers 14 residues. Trimming took 4 bases from V and 2 from J, leaving 10 bases between them. Looked up from germline, CDR1 is MNHEY and CDR2 is SVGAGI. CDR3 protein: CASSWSGHTDTQYF. The CDR3 coding sequence is TGTGCCAGCAGTTGGTCAGGGCACACAGATACGCAGTATTTT.

This clone was recorded a few times. The V and J genes are TRBV6-1 and TRBJ1-1, with TRBD1 as a possible D gene (6 bases). CDR3 length equals 12 residues. Trimming took off 7 bases at V and 11 bases at J, with 17 bases between the two ends. Germline CDR1 reads MNHNS; CDR2 reads SASEGT. For the CDR3, the DNA is TGTGCCAGCAAGCTCGGGACATGGGAGGCTTTCTTT. Translating it yields CASKLGTWEAFF.

This chain uses TRBV5-1 with TRBJ1-3; D gene ambiguous. This CDR3 contains 13 residues. Trimming shortened V by 2 bases and J by 0 bases, and 3 bases separated the two germline ends. The germline CDR1 and CDR2 sequences are SGHRS and YFSETQ. The CDR3 reads CASSFRSGNTIYF. DNA of the CDR3: TGCGCCAGCAGCTTTCGCTCTGGAAACACCATATATTTT.

The chain recombines TRBV7-9 with TRBJ2-3, with D perhaps matching TRBD1 (6 bases). The CDR3 spans 12 residues. V was pared by 5 bases and J by 10 bases, with 13 bases between. CDR1 is SEHNR and CDR2 is FQNEAQ in the germline V gene (reference sequence). The CDR3 bases are TGTGCCAGCAGCCTCCTGGACAGCGCGCAGTATTTT. Its translation is CASSLLDSAQYF.

On this clone: At one boundary the junction diverges from the germline segment, which might be a read error. V usage is TRBV6-6 and J usage is TRBJ2-6; TRBD1 might be the D (5 bases). The germline V gene has CDR1 MNHNY and CDR2 SVGAGI (reference sequence). This CDR3 is 15 amino acids long. The chain's CDR3 is CASSTVSSGANGLTF. CDR3 in DNA: TGTGCCAGCAGTACTGTGTCCTCTGGGGCCAACGGCCTGACTTTC.

The gene calls are TRBV5-5 and TRBJ2-7, with a weak D call TRBD2 (5 bases). The CDR3 runs 12 residues. The ends were cut back, 4 bases at V and 10 bases at J, with 15 bases in the middle. Germline V gives CDR1 SGHKS, CDR2 YYEKEE (reference sequence). The CDR3 region has the DNA TGTGCCAGCAGCACACGACGGGGATTCCAGTACTTC. This gives the protein CASSTRRGFQYF.

This clone was found a few times. The chain recombines TRBV11-2 with TRBJ2-5, with TRBD1 matching over 12 bases. V lost 5 bases, J lost 6 bases, and 10 bases stayed unmatched. CDR3 size: 16 residues. Germline assignment: CDR1 SGHAT and CDR2 FQNNGV. The CDR3 here is CASSLPGQGAVKTQYF. The CDR3 DNA is TGTGCCAGCAGCCTGCCGGGACAGGGGGCTGTGAAGACCCAGTACTTC. Full variable domain (outside the CDR3, taken from reference TRBV11-2 and TRBJ2-5): EAGVAQSPRYKIIEKRQSVAFWCNPISGHATLYWYQQILGQGPKLLIQFQNNGVVDDSQLPKDRFSAERLKGVDSTLKIQPAKLEDSAVYLCASSLPGQGAVKTQYFGPGTRLLVL.

The chain recombines TRBV23-1 with TRBJ2-5, with TRBD1 matching over 7 bases. The better agreement between TRBJ2-7 and the DNA end casts doubt on the J call. Being an ORF, TRBV23-1 has a function that is uncertain. This CDR3 spans 15 amino acids. CDR3 in amino acids: CASSQWRQGNYEQYF. CDR3 DNA: TGCGCCAGCAGTCAATGGAGACAGGGTAACTACGAGCAGTACTTC.

The V and J genes are TRBV6-1 and TRBJ2-5, with D maybe TRBD2 (6 bases). Germline lookup yields CDR1 MNHNS and CDR2 SASEGT. This CDR3 contains 13 residues. V lost 8 bases, J lost 5 bases, and 15 bases lay in between. CDR3 nucleotides: TGTGCCAGCTTATTAGCTAGCGCTGAGACCCAGTACTTC. It specifies CASLLASAETQYF.

This clone was seen once. CDR3 sequence: CASSIVGRGAKNIQYF. CDR3 coding DNA: TGTGCCAGTAGTATAGTTGGCAGGGGAGCCAAAAACATTCAGTACTTC. The rearrangement uses TRBV19 and TRBJ2-4, with a tentative D call TRBD1 (6 bases). Trimming left V 1 base short and J 0 bases short, with 10 bases between. The CDR3 loop spans 16 amino acids. The V gene's germline CDR1 is LNHDA and CDR2 SQIVND (reference sequence).

This clone was seen once. The gene calls are TRBV6-5 and TRBJ2-3; TRBD1 is a possible D gene (7 bases). V lost 2 bases and J 2 bases, leaving 14 bases between the germline ends. The CDR3 has 16 amino acids. Germline assignment: CDR1 MNHEY and CDR2 SVGAGI. This chain's CDR3 is CASSYRGDRPTDTQYF. The CDR3 region has the DNA TGTGCCAGCAGTTACCGCGGGGACAGACCCACAGATACGCAGTATTTT.

The chain recombines TRBV4-2 with TRBJ1-5, with D possibly being TRBD1 (5 bases). CDR3 length equals 13 residues. V gave up 4 bases and J gave up 7 bases, with 11 bases separating them. Germline V gene sequence: CDR1 LGHNA, CDR2 YNFKEQ. The CDR3 spells CASSPRWGQPQHF. For the CDR3, the DNA is TGTGCCAGCAGCCCCAGATGGGGCCAGCCCCAGCATTTT.

The CDR3 nucleotides are TGTGCCAGTAGCCTACAGGGGGTGAACTCTGGGGCCAACGTCCTGACTTTC. Translation gives CASSLQGVNSGANVLTF. This chain joins TRBV19 and TRBJ2-6; the match to TRBD1 covers 8 bases. The CDR3 is made up of 17 amino acids. Per the germline V gene, CDR1 is LNHDA and CDR2 is SQIVND (reference sequence). J was trimmed by 0 bases and V by 6 bases; bases with no gene match: 7.

The CDR3 loop reads CASSRTVTGELFF. The DNA for the CDR3 is TGTGCCAGCAGCCGGACAGTCACCGGGGAGCTGTTTTTT. The chain recombines TRBV7-2 with TRBJ2-2; a weak D match, TRBD1 (6 bases). The CDR3 extends over 13 amino acids. CDR1 is SGHTA, CDR2 FQGNSA, per germline. V lost 5 bases and J lost 4, with 8 bases in between. The full variable domain, with the rest looked up from reference TRBV7-2 and TRBJ2-2, is GAGVSQSPSNKVTEKGKDVELRCDPISGHTALYWYRQSLGQGLEFLIYFQGNSAPDKSGLPSDRFSAERTGGSVSTLTIQRTQQEDSAVYLCASSRTVTGELFFGEGSRLTVL.